The clone carrying this T cell receptor (beta chain) was counted only a few times. This entry comes from a study of blood T cell repertoires in COVID-19. At the level of the study: Sites in the United States, Italy and Spain provided acute and convalescent COVID-19 samples.

Trimming took 2 bases from V and 7 from J, leaving 14 bases between them. Germline V CDR1 and CDR2: MDHEN, SYDVKM. This CDR3 comprises 14 residues. Sequencing was performed with immunoSEQ multiplex PCR; in TCRdb, only in-frame clones are kept and a portion is missing. The data contain 120,000 or so clones, roughly four fifths of them singletons. This chain connects TRBV28 to TRBJ2-5; D is possibly TRBD2 (6 bases). The sequence was obtained from a human donor in a cohort sampled during active COVID-19. The source material was peripheral blood. The CDR3 sequence: CASSLPLLGGTQYF. CDR3 DNA: TGTGCCAGCAGTTTACCCCTACTCGGGGGGACCCAGTACTTC.